This T cell receptor (beta chain) derives from a study of T cells after yellow fever vaccination. This clonotype was seen ten or more times. CDR3 length: 17 amino acids. The V gene lost 1 base and the J gene lost 1 base, with 14 bases spanning the gap. Germline values: CDR1 SGHVS, CDR2 FQNEAQ. By 5'RACE template switching, TCR cDNA was produced, with a universal primer site and UMIs added in the process. From the 5' RACE reads, TCRdb called clonotypes with MiXCR, one entry per CDR3 protein. The sample has tens of thousands of distinct CDR3 sequences; around 5% are singletons. This rearrangement joins TRBV7-8 to TRBJ2-1; D is tentatively TRBD1 or TRBD2 (6 bases each). The sequencing here drew on PBMCs, either bulk or a sorted T-cell subset (CD4+, CD8+, memory, or dextramer-sorted; not recorded which), taken about 49 days after the first yellow fever vaccination. This clonotype was sampled from a young man who received the YFV17D yellow fever vaccine. The CDR3 reads CASSLEEGGRSYNEQFF. The DNA for the CDR3 is TGTGCCAGCAGCTTAGAAGAGGGGGGTCGGTCCTACAATGAGCAGTTCTTC.